A selection of T cell receptor beta chains follows, all from one sample in a study of regulatory T cells in long-lasting Graves disease. TCRdb re-called the multiplex PCR reads through MiXCR, storing one row per CDR3 protein. The sample records 510,000 or so distinct CDR3 sequences, around 11% being singletons. In addition, the sample was reused for a study of T cells in Graves' hyperthyroidism and ophthalmopathy.

The sequences come from peripheral blood mononuclear cells (PBMCs), collected at new diagnosis, from a patient treated with antithyroid drugs. Source of these receptors: a woman aged 30 to 39 with Graves disease. Each CDR3 is given with its conserved first and last residue. The D gene is left open where the match is weak. Rows give clone size only sometimes, using once, few, many, or a class for an expanded clone.

size | J | D | V | length | DNA | CDR3
many | TRBJ2-1 | TRBD2 | TRBV12-3/TRBV12-4 | 17 | TGTGCCAGCAGTGACCAAGGGGGACTAGCGGGAGGGAATGAGCAGTTCTTC | CASSDQGGLAGGNEQFF
few | TRBJ1-4 | - | TRBV6-2/TRBV6-3 | 16 | TGTGCCAGCAGTTATCCTCCAAGTATGAGTAATGAAAAACTGTTTTTT | CASSYPPSMSNEKLFF
many | TRBJ2-1 | - | TRBV5-5 | 15 | TGTGCCAGCAGCTTCCGATCTAGCTCCTACAATGAGCAGTTCTTC | CASSFRSSSYNEQFF
many | TRBJ1-1 | TRBD1 | TRBV2 | 14 | TGTGCCAGCAGTGAGGGGAGGGGGCGCGGGAAAGCTTTCTTT | CASSEGRGRGKAFF
- | TRBJ2-1 | - | TRBV15 | 15 | TGTGCCACCAGCGTAAGGACGTCCTCCTACAATGAGCAGTTCTTC | CATSVRTSSYNEQFF
few | TRBJ1-3 | - | TRBV18 | 15 | TGTGCCAGCTCACCAAGTAGGGCGGCTGGAAACACCATATATTTT | CASSPSRAAGNTIYF
few | TRBJ1-4 | - | TRBV6-2/TRBV6-3 | 16 | TGTGCCAGCAGTTACTCGGGGACTAGGTCTAATGAAAAACTGTTTTTT | CASSYSGTRSNEKLFF
many | TRBJ2-1 | - | TRBV20-1 | 16 | TGCAGTGCTAGAGATAAATCCGGGCCCCCTTACAATGAGCAGTTCTTC | CSARDKSGPPYNEQFF
- | TRBJ2-1 | - | TRBV12-3/TRBV12-4 | 12 | TGTGCCAGCAGTACCCCGCCGGATGAGCAGTTCTTC | CASSTPPDEQFF
many | TRBJ1-1 | - | TRBV29-1 | 14 | TGCAGCGTTGAAACATTCCACGGCGGCACTGAAGCTTTCTTT | CSVETFHGGTEAFF
- | TRBJ1-1 | - | TRBV19 | 16 | TGTGCCAGTAGTACCTCGTCCGGGACAAAGAACACTGAAGCTTTCTTT | CASSTSSGTKNTEAFF
many | TRBJ2-7 | - | TRBV16 | 14 | TGTGCCAGCAGCCCCCCGGGACGGTTTTACGAGCAGTACTTC | CASSPPGRFYEQYF
many | TRBJ1-6 | - | TRBV2 | 14 | TGTGCCAGCAGGAAACAGGGAATTAATTCACCCCTCCACTTT | CASRKQGINSPLHF
many | TRBJ2-7 | - | TRBV20-1 | 11 | TGCAGTGCTAGAGATTTCTACGAGCAGTACTTC | CSARDFYEQYF